Presented here are 29 T cell receptor beta chains from one specimen sequenced in a study of human versus mouse CDR3 diversity and MHC coevolution. The assay was immunoSEQ multiplex PCR, and TCRdb's table has in-frame clones only and misses some. The profile shows 55,000 to 65,000 clones, over 90% of them singletons. The specimen sequenced was naive CD4+ T cells from blood. Indicated subset: CD45RO-negative CD62L-positive naive CD4 T cells. The source of these receptors is a person between 60 and 69 years old in good health.

The chain couples TRBV5-1 to TRBJ2-3, with a tentative D call TRBD2 (6 bases). V lost 2 bases and J 6 bases, leaving 13 bases between the germline ends. From germline, CDR1 is SGHRS and CDR2 YFSETQ. The CDR3 is 14 amino acids. CDR3 in amino acids: CASSFISGDDTQYF. CDR3 sequence (DNA): TGCGCCAGCAGCTTTATTAGCGGAGACGATACGCAGTATTTT.

V is TRBV7-9 and J is TRBJ1-3; D gene unclear. V was pared by 5 bases and J by 6 bases, with 5 bases between. The CDR3 sequence is 11 residues long. The V gene's germline CDR1 is SEHNR and CDR2 FQNEAQ (reference sequence). The CDR3 DNA is TGTGCCAGCAGCCGGGAAAACACCATATATTTT. It encodes CASSRENTIYF. The whole variable domain, remainder taken from reference TRBV7-9 and TRBJ1-3, is DTGVSQNPRHKITKRGQNVTFRCDPISEHNRLYWYRQTLGQGPEFLTYFQNEAQLEKSRLLSDRFSAERPKGSFSTLEIQRTEQGDSAMYLCASSRENTIYFGEGSWLTVV.

The chain combines TRBV2 with TRBJ2-1; 10 positions agree with TRBD2. CDR1 is SNHLY and CDR2 is FYNNEI in the germline V gene. Trimming removed 3 bases from V and 7 bases from J; junction bases left unmatched: 6. The CDR3 spans 15 residues. For the CDR3, the DNA is TGTGCCAGCAGTGAGGGCCTAGCGGGAGCAAATGAGCAGTTCTTC. It translates to CASSEGLAGANEQFF.

This clone was counted between two and nine times. The rearrangement joins TRBV10-3 to TRBJ2-7; 7 bases fit TRBD2. Germline V lookup: CDR1 ENHRY, CDR2 SYGVKD. CDR3 length: 16 residues. The junction had 8 bases not matched to a gene; V was cut back by 1 base and J by 2 bases. The CDR3 spells CAISEYGLAVTYEQYF. The CDR3 region has the DNA TGTGCCATCAGTGAGTATGGGCTAGCGGTGACCTACGAGCAGTACTTC.

The chain combines TRBV7-3 with TRBJ1-1; D unclear. V gave up 0 bases and J gave up 3 bases, with 11 bases separating them. The germline V gene has CDR1 SGHTA and CDR2 FQGTGA. This CDR3 is built from 15 residues. This chain's CDR3 is CASSLTPGYDTEAFF. The CDR3 nucleotides are TGTGCCAGCAGCTTAACCCCGGGGTATGACACTGAAGCTTTCTTT. Using reference TRBV7-3 and TRBJ1-1 for the parts outside the CDR3, the full variable domain is GAGVSQTPSNKVTEKGKYVELRCDPISGHTALYWYRQSLGQGPEFLIYFQGTGAADDSGLPNDRFFAVRPEGSVSTLKIQRTERGDSAVYLCASSLTPGYDTEAFFGQGTRLTVV.

CDR3 sequence: CASNRPGLAGPNEQFF. The CDR3 DNA follows: TGTGCCAGTAATCGACCGGGACTAGCGGGACCCAATGAGCAGTTCTTC. The rearrangement uses TRBV19 and TRBJ2-1; TRBD2 agrees at 13 bases. The germline CDR1 and CDR2 sequences are LNHDA and SQIVND (reference sequence). With V trimmed by 7 bases and J by 6 bases, 9 bases remained unmatched. The CDR3 has 16 amino acids. Complete variable domain (other parts from reference TRBV19 and TRBJ2-1): DGGITQSPKYLFRKEGQNVTLSCEQNLNHDAMYWYRQDPGQGLRLIYYSQIVNDFQKGDIAEGYSVSREKKESFPLTVTSAQKNPTAFYLCASNRPGLAGPNEQFFGPGTRLTVL.

The chain carries TRBV5-4 and TRBJ2-2, with D uncertain. Germline lookup yields CDR1 SGHNT and CDR2 YYREEE (reference sequence). The CDR3 is made up of 17 amino acids. V lost 2 bases and J 0 bases, leaving 14 bases between the germline ends. CDR3 amino acids: CASSLSNRRSNTGELFF. As DNA, the CDR3 is TGTGCCAGCAGCTTATCCAATCGGAGATCGAACACCGGGGAGCTGTTTTTT.

The chain couples TRBV11-2 to TRBJ2-5; D is possibly TRBD1 (5 bases). Trimming removed 1 base from V and 1 base from J, with 7 bases in between. The CDR3 has 14 residues. Germline V gene sequence: CDR1 SGHAT, CDR2 FQNNGV. This CDR3 is CASSLGGGQETQYF. The CDR3 DNA reads TGTGCCAGCAGCTTAGGGGGCGGCCAAGAGACCCAGTACTTC.

CDR3 residues: CASSLWGTGTGELFF. The CDR3 bases are TGTGCCAGCAGCTTGTGGGGGACAGGGACCGGGGAGCTGTTTTTT. The V and J genes are TRBV7-3 and TRBJ2-2, with TRBD1 identical over 9 bases. Germline assignment: CDR1 SGHTA and CDR2 FQGTGA. Trimming at V came to 3 bases and at J to 5 bases, leaving 4 bases not matched to a gene. The CDR3 is 15 amino acids.

This chain uses TRBV5-1 with TRBJ2-7; possibly TRBD1 for D (6 bases). Trimming took 3 bases from V and 3 from J, leaving 10 bases between them. CDR3 size: 13 residues. Looked up from germline, CDR1 is SGHRS and CDR2 is YFSETQ. CDR3 sequence: CASSSTGGYEQYF. CDR3 nucleotides: TGCGCCAGCAGCTCGACAGGTGGCTACGAGCAGTACTTC.

The chain combines TRBV2 with TRBJ2-5; D is ambiguous. TRBJ2-7 matches the DNA end more closely, so the J call is doubtful. Germline values: CDR1 SNHLY, CDR2 FYNNEI. There are 13 residues in the CDR3. As DNA, the CDR3 is TGTGCCAGCAGGGCAGGCACAGCCTACGAGCAGTACTTC. It encodes CASRAGTAYEQYF.

The table lists this clone with a count of one. The rearrangement joins TRBV30 to TRBJ2-7, with 7 nucleotides matching TRBD2. Germline-derived CDR1 and CDR2 are GTSNPN and SVGIG (reference sequence). CDR3 length equals 15 residues. The ends lost 0 bases at V and 1 base at J; junction bases unmatched: 6. CDR3 nucleotides: TGTGCCTGGAGTGTGGGCGGGAGTCTATCCTACGAGCAGTACTTC. It translates to CAWSVGGSLSYEQYF.

The rearrangement links TRBV11-2 to TRBJ2-3, with D perhaps TRBD2 (6 bases). Germline V CDR1 and CDR2: SGHAT, FQNNGV. The CDR3 consists of 15 residues. The ends were cut back, 2 bases at V and 0 bases at J, with 9 bases in the middle. The CDR3 DNA follows: TGTGCCAGCAGCTTAACCGGGACTAGCACAGATACGCAGTATTTT. This gives the protein CASSLTGTSTDTQYF.

J is TRBJ1-1 and V is TRBV27, with D possibly TRBD1 on 6 matching bases. In germline, CDR1 is MNHEY, CDR2 SMNVEV (reference sequence). V lost 2 bases and J lost 0, with 7 bases in between. The CDR3 runs 14 residues. CDR3 coding DNA: TGTGCCAGCAGTTTAAACAGGGTGAACACTGAAGCTTTCTTT. Translation gives CASSLNRVNTEAFF.

V usage is TRBV14 and J usage is TRBJ2-5; the match to TRBD1 covers 8 bases. This CDR3 is 15 amino acids long. The germline CDR1 and CDR2 sequences are SGHDN and FVKESK. J gave up 2 bases and V 5 bases, and 7 bases lay outside the gene matches. The CDR3 reads CASSDQGANQETQYF. Here the CDR3 DNA reads TGTGCCAGCAGCGATCAGGGGGCGAATCAAGAGACCCAGTACTTC.

The chain joins TRBV6-1 to TRBJ1-5; maybe TRBD1 (5 bases). The CDR3 loop spans 15 amino acids. The V gene's germline CDR1 is MNHNS and CDR2 SASEGT. V was trimmed by 6 bases and J by 4 bases, leaving 16 bases between them. The CDR3: CASSRDSRRNQPQHF. CDR3 bases: TGTGCCAGCAGCCGGGACTCTAGGAGGAATCAGCCCCAGCATTTT.

The V call is TRBV5-1, the J call TRBJ1-5, with 8 nucleotides matching TRBD1. The CDR3 has 14 residues. The V and J ends lost 2 bases and 8 bases, in that order; junction bases with no gene match: 6. Germline CDR1 is SGHRS and CDR2 is YFSETQ. The CDR3 nucleotides read TGCGCCAGCAGCTTTTCAGGGGGCCAGGAGCCCCAGCATTTT. Translating it yields CASSFSGGQEPQHF.

The gene calls are TRBV29-1 and TRBJ2-3, with D possibly matching TRBD1 (6 bases). The CDR3 has 14 residues. Trimming stripped 4 bases from V and 1 base from J, with 12 bases between. The germline V gene has CDR1 SQVTM and CDR2 ANQGSEA. The CDR3 nucleotides read TGCAGCGTTGTTGGGGGCGTGGGCACAGATACGCAGTATTTT. Protein: CSVVGGVGTDTQYF.

The chain recombines TRBV18 with TRBJ1-1, with a possible D match to TRBD1 (5 bases). The CDR3 spans 15 residues. Germline lookup yields CDR1 KGHSH and CDR2 LQKENI. With 1 base removed from V and 3 bases from J, the gap between germline ends came to 12 bases. CDR3 protein: CASSPRGDWDTEAFF. In DNA, the CDR3 is TGTGCCAGCTCACCACGGGGGGACTGGGACACTGAAGCTTTCTTT.

This chain connects TRBV6-1 to TRBJ2-7, with 8 bases matching TRBD2. The CDR3 spans 14 residues. Germline-derived CDR1 and CDR2 are MNHNS and SASEGT. CDR3 loop: CATETGGHSYEQYF. The CDR3 coding sequence is TGTGCGACCGAGACGGGGGGGCACTCCTACGAGCAGTACTTC.

The V gene is TRBV5-1, the J gene TRBJ2-1; 9 bases map to TRBD2. Germline trimming cut 9 bases from V and 7 bases from J; bases unmatched to any gene: 11. The CDR3 has 14 residues. The germline gives CDR1 SGHRS, CDR2 YFSETQ. The CDR3 protein is CATGSGGRGNEQFF. Written as DNA, the CDR3 is TGCGCCACCGGCAGCGGGGGGAGGGGAAATGAGCAGTTCTTC.

This clone occurred once. The gene calls are TRBV2 and TRBJ2-1; 10 bases align to TRBD2. V lost 2 bases to trimming and J lost 6 bases; unmatched junction nucleotides: 4. This CDR3 is 15 amino acids long. Looked up from germline, CDR1 is SNHLY and CDR2 is FYNNEI. Here the CDR3 reads CASSELLAGVNEQFF. CDR3 bases: TGTGCCAGCAGTGAACTCCTAGCGGGAGTCAATGAGCAGTTCTTC.

This chain links TRBV6-5 with TRBJ1-4; D is undetermined. The germline gives CDR1 MNHEY, CDR2 SVGAGI. V dropped 5 bases and J dropped 0 bases, with 10 bases sitting between them. There are 15 residues in the CDR3. CDR3 coding DNA: TGTGCCAGCAGTGGCTACAGTGCAACTAATGAAAAACTGTTTTTT. Translating gives CASSGYSATNEKLFF.

The J gene is TRBJ2-1, the V gene TRBV5-1; TRBD2 matches at 8 bases. Trimming took 6 bases from V and 9 from J; bases not matched to a gene: 14. CDR1 is SGHRS, CDR2 YFSETQ, per germline. The CDR3 runs to 15 residues. The CDR3 nucleotides are TGCGCCAGCAAAGTCCCCCGGGAGGGTATGGCTGAGCAGTTCTTC. Translating gives CASKVPREGMAEQFF.

The chain joins TRBV7-8 to TRBJ1-1; tentatively, D is TRBD1 (5 bases). The germline V and J ends were trimmed by 7 bases and 1 base, with 16 bases remaining between them. This CDR3 is 15 amino acids long. Germline loops: CDR1 SGHVS, CDR2 FQNEAQ. The CDR3 spells CASTAIGGGNTEAFF. CDR3 nucleotide sequence: TGTGCCAGCACTGCGATTGGGGGAGGGAACACTGAAGCTTTCTTT.

V is TRBV29-1 and J is TRBJ2-5; 8 bases agree with TRBD1. The J call is uncertain, as TRBJ2-7 better fits the DNA end. Germline CDR1 reads SQVTM; CDR2 reads ANQGSEA. This CDR3 is 16 amino acids long. CDR3 loop: CSVEDRGRGRPGEQYF. The CDR3 DNA is TGCAGCGTTGAAGATCGGGGCAGGGGGCGCCCGGGCGAGCAGTACTTC.

The genes are TRBV2 and TRBJ1-3; TRBD1 might be the D (5 bases). The length of the CDR3 is 15 residues. V was shortened by 6 bases and J by 3 bases, with 15 bases between the two germline ends. The germline V gene encodes CDR1 SNHLY and CDR2 FYNNEI. CDR3 sequence reads: CASRAMDKNGNTIYF. The CDR3 region has the DNA TGTGCCAGCAGGGCCATGGACAAGAATGGAAACACCATATATTTT.

The V call is TRBV5-4, the J call TRBJ2-4; 8 nucleotides match TRBD1. The CDR3 contains 14 residues. CDR1 is SGHNT, CDR2 YYREEE, per germline (reference sequence). The V gene end was trimmed by 4 bases and the J gene end by 8 bases; junction bases not matched to a gene: 8. CDR3 residues: CASSPRTGTDIQYF. In DNA, the CDR3 is TGTGCCAGCAGCCCTAGGACAGGGACGGACATTCAGTACTTC. Complete variable domain (other parts from reference TRBV5-4 and TRBJ2-4): ETGVTQSPTHLIKTRGQQVTLRCSSQSGHNTVSWYQQALGQGPQFIFQYYREEENGRGNFPPRFSGLQFPNYSSELNVNALELDDSALYLCASSPRTGTDIQYFGAGTRLSVL.

The chain links TRBV5-6 to TRBJ2-5; TRBD1 matches 11 bases. The end of the DNA fits TRBJ2-7 better, so the J call may be wrong. Germline loops: CDR1 SGHDT, CDR2 YYEEEE. This CDR3 is 16 amino acids long. The CDR3 DNA is TGTGCCAGCAGCTTGGGGCGGACAGGGGGCTTCTACGAGCAGTACTTC. The encoded protein is CASSLGRTGGFYEQYF.